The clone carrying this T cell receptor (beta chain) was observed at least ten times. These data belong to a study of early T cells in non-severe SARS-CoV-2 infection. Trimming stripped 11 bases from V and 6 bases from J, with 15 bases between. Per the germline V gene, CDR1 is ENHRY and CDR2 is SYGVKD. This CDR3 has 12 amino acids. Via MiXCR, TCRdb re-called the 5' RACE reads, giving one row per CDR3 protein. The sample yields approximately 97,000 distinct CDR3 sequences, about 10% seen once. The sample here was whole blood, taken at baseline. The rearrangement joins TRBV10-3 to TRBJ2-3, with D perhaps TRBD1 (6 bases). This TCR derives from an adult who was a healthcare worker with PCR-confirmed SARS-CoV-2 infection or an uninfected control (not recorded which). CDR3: CASRGSDDTQYF. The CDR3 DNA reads TGTGCCTCCAGGGGTTCGGACGATACGCAGTATTTT.